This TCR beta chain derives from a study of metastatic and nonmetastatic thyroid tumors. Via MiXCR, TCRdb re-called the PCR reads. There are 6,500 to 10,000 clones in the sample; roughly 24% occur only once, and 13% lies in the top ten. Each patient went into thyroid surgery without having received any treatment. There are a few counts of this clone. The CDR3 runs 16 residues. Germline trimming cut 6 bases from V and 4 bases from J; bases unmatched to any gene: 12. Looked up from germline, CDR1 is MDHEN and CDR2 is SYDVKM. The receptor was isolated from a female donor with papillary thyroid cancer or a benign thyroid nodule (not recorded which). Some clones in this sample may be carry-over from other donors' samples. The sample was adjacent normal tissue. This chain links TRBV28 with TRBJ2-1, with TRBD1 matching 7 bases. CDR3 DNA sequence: TGTGCCAGCAGCGAGAACGACAGGGTGTTATACAATGAGCAGTTCTTC. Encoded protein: CASSENDRVLYNEQFF. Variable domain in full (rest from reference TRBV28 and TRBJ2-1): DVKVTQSSRYLVKRTGEKVFLECVQDMDHENMFWYRQDPGLGLRLIYFSYDVKMKEKGDIPEGYSVSREKKERFSLILESASTNQTSMYLCASSENDRVLYNEQFFGPGTRLTVL.